This T cell receptor (beta chain) originates from a study of response to subunit inactivated influenza vaccine. This CDR3 contains 14 residues. The V end lost 5 bases, the J end lost 5 bases, and 17 bases lay between the germline ends. Looked up from germline, CDR1 is SQVTM and CDR2 is ANQGSEA. This clonotype was seen more than once but under ten times. TCRdb passed the RT-PCR reads through MiXCR, listing each CDR3 protein once. The table records 200,000 to 300,000 distinct CDR3 sequences, 12% of them present only once. Source: non-naive T cells sorted from PBMCs, taken about 14 days before vaccination. This rearrangement joins TRBV29-1 to TRBJ2-3, with no clear D. The receptor was derived from a man aged 50 to 59 who received an inactivated influenza vaccine. CDR3 nucleotides: TGCAGCGTTACGGTTTCAGGCGCACAAGATACGCAGTATTTT. It specifies CSVTVSGAQDTQYF.